These 10 T cell receptor beta chains came from one sample sequenced in a study of cytomegalovirus exposure and HLA in healthy donors. PCR primers comprised 60 Vbeta and 13 Jbeta primers. TCRdb's table, derived via immunoSEQ multiplex PCR, lists solely in-frame clones and lacks some. The repertoire holds around 180,000 clones, with more than 85% as singletons. The specimen sequenced was PBMCs. The receptors here all came from a woman aged 18-30 years in good health and CMV-seronegative.

The gene calls are TRBV28 and TRBJ1-2, with TRBD1 as a possible D gene (6 bases). The CDR3 is 17 amino acids. CDR1 MDHEN and CDR2 SYDVKM come from the germline V gene. Trimming removed 6 bases at V and 3 bases at J, with 23 bases between. CDR3: CASSKRSAGAQHYGYTF. The CDR3 DNA follows: TGTGCCAGCAGCAAACGCTCGGCAGGGGCGCAACACTATGGCTACACCTTC.

V usage is TRBV28 and J usage is TRBJ2-7; a weak D match, TRBD2 (5 bases). The CDR3 spans 12 residues. V was clipped by 6 bases and J by 5 bases, with 11 bases between them. The V gene's germline CDR1 is MDHEN and CDR2 SYDVKM. The CDR3 DNA reads TGTGCCAGCAGACGAACTAGGAACGAGCAGTACTTC. This gives the protein CASRRTRNEQYF.

As for this clone: Germline is not matched at one junction end, which may reflect a read error. V usage is TRBV7-6 and J usage is TRBJ2-7, with D tentatively TRBD2 (6 bases). Germline V gene data show CDR1 as SGHVS and CDR2 as FNYEAQ. The CDR3 consists of 13 residues. The CDR3 coding sequence is TGTGCCAGCAGCTTCGGGAGCTCCTACGTGCAGTACTTC. This translates into CASSFGSSYVQYF.

This rearrangement joins TRBV28 to TRBJ2-2; 12 nucleotides line up with TRBD1. V trimming: 1 base; J trimming: 10 bases; junction bases outside the gene matches: 4. CDR1 is MDHEN, CDR2 SYDVKM, per germline. CDR3 length: 15 residues. The CDR3 DNA reads TGTGCCAGCAGTTTATTGGGACAGGGGGCGGCGGAGCTGTTTTTT. Translation gives CASSLLGQGAAELFF.

The gene calls are TRBV5-4 and TRBJ2-3, with D possibly being TRBD2 (6 bases). The CDR3 sequence is 18 residues long. The V end lost 1 base, the J end lost 4 bases, and 22 bases lay between the germline ends. CDR1 is SGHNT, CDR2 YYREEE, per germline (reference sequence). The CDR3 sequence is CASSLLFGSGNFADTQYF. Written as DNA, the CDR3 is TGTGCCAGCAGCTTGTTGTTTGGTAGCGGAAATTTCGCAGATACGCAGTATTTT.

There are a few counts of this clone. The chain joins TRBV7-2 to TRBJ2-7, with D possibly matching TRBD1 (5 bases). There are 16 residues in the CDR3. V lost 5 bases, J lost 3 bases, and 20 bases lay in between. CDR1 SGHTA and CDR2 FQGNSA come from the germline V gene. The CDR3 region is CASSPDSASTYYEQYF. The CDR3 nucleotides are TGTGCCAGCAGCCCAGACAGTGCAAGCACCTACTACGAGCAGTACTTC.

This sequence joins TRBV5-6 and TRBJ2-7; unclear D gene. This CDR3 has 12 amino acids. The V end was cut by 2 bases, the J end by 6 bases, with 9 bases between. The germline gives CDR1 SGHDT, CDR2 YYEEEE. The CDR3: CASSLRWSEQYF. DNA of the CDR3: TGTGCCAGCAGCTTACGGTGGTCCGAGCAGTACTTC.

The V call is TRBV30, the J call TRBJ2-4, with TRBD2 identical over 16 bases. CDR1 is GTSNPN and CDR2 is SVGIG in the germline V gene (reference sequence). J lost 2 bases, V lost 5 bases, and 9 bases had no gene match. There are 18 residues in the CDR3. Written as DNA, the CDR3 is TGTGCCTGGCCGCCGGGACTAGCGGGAGGGAAGACCAAAAACATTCAGTACTTC. This encodes CAWPPGLAGGKTKNIQYF. The variable domain in full, completed from reference TRBV30 and TRBJ2-4, reads SQTIHQWPATLVQPVGSPLSLECTVEGTSNPNLYWYRQAAGRGLQLLFYSVGIGQISSEVPQNLSASRPQDRQFILSSKKLLLSDSGFYLCAWPPGLAGGKTKNIQYFGAGTRLSVL.

To note about this clone: The same CDR3 is also encoded by other DNA sequences in this sample. The chain uses TRBV5-1 and TRBJ2-7; TRBD1 aligns across 9 bases. CDR3 length equals 14 residues. Germline CDR1 reads SGHRS; CDR2 reads YFSETQ. J gave up 4 bases and V 4 bases, and 6 bases lay outside the gene matches. DNA for the CDR3: TGCGCCAGCAGCCCGGACAGGGGTGCTTACGAGCAGTACTTC. It encodes CASSPDRGAYEQYF. Filled out from reference TRBV5-1 and TRBJ2-7, the complete variable domain reads KAGVTQTPRYLIKTRGQQVTLSCSPISGHRSVSWYQQTPGQGLQFLFEYFSETQRNKGNFPGRFSGRQFSNSRSEMNVSTLELGDSALYLCASSPDRGAYEQYFGPGTRLTVT.

The chain carries TRBV6-6 and TRBJ2-3, with no clear D. The germline gives CDR1 MNHNY, CDR2 SVGAGI (reference sequence). The CDR3 has 15 residues. V was cut by 6 bases and J by 0 bases, with 13 bases left in between. The CDR3 protein is CASRFTQTSTDTQYF. The CDR3 DNA is TGTGCCAGCAGATTCACACAGACCAGCACAGATACGCAGTATTTT.